One and the same sample provided the 24 T cell receptor beta chains below, sequenced in a study of T cell responses to AZD1222 COVID-19 vaccine. TCRdb's table, derived via immunoSEQ multiplex PCR, lists solely in-frame clones and lacks some. The data hold about 90,000 clones, with 86% observed a single time. Sequenced here: peripheral blood, sampled on day 0 of AZD1222 vaccination. These receptors came from an adult in good health.

This chain links TRBV29-1 with TRBJ2-3; maybe TRBD2 (5 bases). Trimming removed 7 bases at V and 6 bases at J, with 8 bases between. CDR3 length: 10 amino acids. Germline V lookup: CDR1 SQVTM, CDR2 ANQGSEA. CDR3 loop: CSGWEDTQYF. The DNA of the CDR3 is TGCAGCGGGTGGGAGGATACGCAGTATTTT.

V gene TRBV11-3 combines with J gene TRBJ1-1; D call uncertain. V shed 6 bases and J shed 5 bases, with 16 bases lying between them. The germline CDR1 and CDR2 sequences are SGHNT and YENEEA. CDR3 length: 14 amino acids. DNA of the CDR3: TGTGCCAGCAGTCATGGCAGGTCGAGAACTGAAGCTTTCTTT. It encodes CASSHGRSRTEAFF.

The chain is built from TRBV4-2 and TRBJ2-7, with 7 positions matching TRBD1. This CDR3 comprises 16 residues. Germline V CDR1 and CDR2: LGHNA, YNFKEQ. The J segment lost 3 bases and the V segment lost 4 bases, leaving 12 bases of the junction unmatched. The CDR3 protein is CASSPDLPGQSYEQYF. The DNA for the CDR3 is TGTGCCAGCAGCCCCGACCTCCCGGGACAGAGCTACGAGCAGTACTTC.

The V call is TRBV28, the J call TRBJ1-1; D is possibly TRBD1 (6 bases). Germline values: CDR1 MDHEN, CDR2 SYDVKM. With 3 bases removed from V and 7 bases from J, the gap between germline ends came to 12 bases. The CDR3 has 13 residues. The CDR3 reads CASSLRGLGEAFF. DNA of the CDR3: TGTGCCAGCAGTTTGCGGGGGCTTGGTGAAGCTTTCTTT. Based on the CDR3 plus reference TRBV28 and TRBJ1-1, the full variable domain is DVKVTQSSRYLVKRTGEKVFLECVQDMDHENMFWYRQDPGLGLRLIYFSYDVKMKEKGDIPEGYSVSREKKERFSLILESASTNQTSMYLCASSLRGLGEAFFGQGTRLTVV.

The chain uses TRBV3-1 (or the pseudogene TRBV3-2) and TRBJ2-7; 7 bases are shared with TRBD1. The CDR3 length is 15 residues. Trimming took 1 base from V and 2 from J; bases not matched to a gene: 5. Germline V gene sequence: CDR1 LGHDT, CDR2 YNNKEL (reference sequence). CDR3 nucleotides: TGTGCCAGCAGCCAAGGGGGGACAGCGCCCTACGAGCAGTACTTC. Translation gives CASSQGGTAPYEQYF.

The chain carries TRBV10-1 and TRBJ1-5; 7 bases map to TRBD1. CDR1 is WNHNN and CDR2 is SYGVQD in the germline V gene (reference sequence). The CDR3 has 14 residues. Losses at the gene ends were 6 bases for V and 3 bases for J; bases not matched to a gene: 5. The CDR3, as DNA: TGCGCCAGCAGGATGACAGGGAACAATCAGCCCCAGCATTTT. This translates into CASRMTGNNQPQHF.

The rearrangement uses TRBV7-3 and TRBJ1-2, with 7 bases matching TRBD1. Unmatched junction bases numbered 11, after V lost 6 bases and J lost 4 bases. This CDR3 has 15 amino acids. Germline CDR1 reads SGHTA; CDR2 reads FQGTGA. CDR3 residues: CASRPDRDGGYGYTF. CDR3 bases: TGTGCCAGCAGACCCGACAGGGATGGCGGCTATGGCTACACCTTC.

The chain employs TRBV19 and TRBJ1-5; possibly TRBD1 for D (5 bases). V was shortened by 6 bases and J by 1 base, with 19 bases between the two germline ends. Germline values: CDR1 LNHDA, CDR2 SQIVND (reference sequence). The CDR3 consists of 17 residues. CDR3 DNA sequence: TGTGCCAGTAGCCCTCGACGGGACCCTATGAGCAATCAGCCCCAGCATTTT. As protein: CASSPRRDPMSNQPQHF.

The chain carries TRBV28 and TRBJ1-4; 11 bases fit TRBD1. V lost 5 bases to trimming and J lost 8 bases; unmatched junction nucleotides: 4. The CDR3 sequence is 14 residues long. From germline, CDR1 is MDHEN and CDR2 SYDVKM. CDR3 DNA sequence: TGTGCCAGCAGTCGGACAGGGGGCGGGGAAAAACTGTTTTTT. It specifies CASSRTGGGEKLFF. The whole variable domain, remainder taken from reference TRBV28 and TRBJ1-4, is DVKVTQSSRYLVKRTGEKVFLECVQDMDHENMFWYRQDPGLGLRLIYFSYDVKMKEKGDIPEGYSVSREKKERFSLILESASTNQTSMYLCASSRTGGGEKLFFGSGTQLSVL.

The genes are TRBV4-2 and TRBJ2-3; 8 bases fit TRBD2. In germline, CDR1 is LGHNA, CDR2 YNFKEQ. V gave up 3 bases and J gave up 4 bases; unmatched junction bases: 12. The CDR3 extends over 17 amino acids. The chain's CDR3 is CASSQGNSGDPPDTQYF. Here the CDR3 DNA reads TGTGCCAGCAGCCAGGGAAATAGCGGGGACCCCCCAGATACGCAGTATTTT.

The chain combines TRBV14 with TRBJ2-5, with 7 bases lining up with TRBD1. The germline V gene has CDR1 SGHDN and CDR2 FVKESK. J was trimmed by 1 base and V by 0 bases; bases with no gene match: 2. This CDR3 comprises 15 residues. This CDR3 is CASSQDRGTQETQYF. In DNA, the CDR3 is TGTGCCAGCAGCCAAGACAGGGGGACCCAAGAGACCCAGTACTTC.

The CDR3 nucleotides read TGTGCCAGCGGAACACCGGCCAGGGGGCTGTCCGGGGCCAACGTCCTGACTTTC. Its translation is CASGTPARGLSGANVLTF. The chain employs TRBV27 and TRBJ2-6; 8 nucleotides agree with TRBD1. The CDR3 has 18 residues. Germline V gene data show CDR1 as MNHEY and CDR2 as SMNVEV (reference sequence). The V segment lost 8 bases and the J segment 4 bases; nucleotides outside the gene matches: 16.

The chain uses TRBV25-1 and TRBJ2-5; the D is unclear. CDR1 is MGHDK, CDR2 SYGVNS, per germline. This CDR3 is built from 13 residues. Trimming took 7 bases from V and 4 from J, leaving 13 bases between them. CDR3 protein: CASMKDGVETQYF. The CDR3 DNA follows: TGTGCCAGCATGAAGGACGGTGTAGAGACCCAGTACTTC.

The chain has TRBV16 and TRBJ2-2, with 9 positions matching TRBD2. The J segment lost 2 bases and the V segment lost 2 bases, leaving 0 bases of the junction unmatched. Per germline, CDR1 KGHSY and CDR2 FQNENV. The CDR3 extends over 15 amino acids. The CDR3 sequence: CASSQGTSNTGELFF. CDR3 DNA: TGTGCCAGCAGCCAAGGGACTAGCAACACCGGGGAGCTGTTTTTT.

The rearrangement uses TRBV5-4 and TRBJ2-1; 11 bases map to TRBD2. Germline loops: CDR1 SGHNT, CDR2 YYREEE (reference sequence). The junction had 1 base not matched to a gene; V was cut back by 0 bases and J by 5 bases. The CDR3 covers 15 residues. The CDR3 loop reads CASSLVLAGDNEQFF. DNA for the CDR3: TGTGCCAGCAGCTTGGTACTAGCGGGGGACAATGAGCAGTTCTTC.

J is TRBJ1-1 and V is TRBV19; 7 nucleotides agree with TRBD1. Germline values: CDR1 LNHDA, CDR2 SQIVND (reference sequence). The CDR3 has 16 amino acids. V lost 5 bases to trimming and J lost 0 bases; unmatched junction nucleotides: 9. For the CDR3, the DNA is TGTGCCAGTAGTCCCCCAAGGGACAGATTGAACACTGAAGCTTTCTTT. Protein sequence: CASSPPRDRLNTEAFF.

V and J are TRBV7-9 and TRBJ2-5, with D hard to call. Trimming stripped 8 bases from V and 5 bases from J, with 9 bases between. The germline V gene has CDR1 SEHNR and CDR2 FQNEAQ (reference sequence). The CDR3 loop spans 11 amino acids. CDR3 protein: CASGLQETQYF. CDR3 nucleotide sequence: TGTGCCAGCGGCCTGCAGGAGACCCAGTACTTC.

The gene calls are TRBV4-3 and TRBJ1-1; 10 nucleotides agree with TRBD1. Germline trimming cut 4 bases from V and 4 bases from J; bases unmatched to any gene: 6. The CDR3 runs to 15 residues. Germline V gene sequence: CDR1 LGHNA, CDR2 YSLEER. The CDR3 spells CASSPTGQGRTEAFF. The CDR3 nucleotides read TGCGCCAGCAGCCCAACGGGACAGGGGCGCACTGAAGCTTTCTTT.

The chain uses TRBV14 and TRBJ1-2, with 10 bases lining up with TRBD1. V shed 4 bases, J shed 4 bases, and the junction held 6 bases outside the gene matches. Per the germline V gene, CDR1 is SGHDN and CDR2 is FVKESK. CDR3 size: 15 residues. In DNA form, the CDR3 reads TGTGCCAGCAGCCTCGCCGGGACAGGGGCCTATGGCTACACCTTC. It translates to CASSLAGTGAYGYTF.

The CDR3 is CATNSRVLNTGELFF. CDR3 in DNA: TGTGCCACCAACTCTAGGGTGCTCAACACCGGGGAGCTGTTTTTT. J is TRBJ2-2 and V is TRBV19, with no clear D. CDR3 length equals 15 residues. Trimming pared 10 bases from V and 2 bases from J, leaving 17 bases between. Per the germline V gene, CDR1 is LNHDA and CDR2 is SQIVND (reference sequence).

The rearrangement uses TRBV18 and TRBJ1-2, with 8 positions matching TRBD1. After removal of 5 bases from V and 6 bases from J, the junction contained 8 bases not matched to a gene. The V gene's germline CDR1 is KGHSH and CDR2 LQKENI. This CDR3 comprises 14 residues. CDR3 protein: CASSSTGEDHGYTF. As DNA, the CDR3 is TGTGCCAGCTCATCGACAGGGGAAGATCATGGCTACACCTTC.

The genes are TRBV12-3 or TRBV12-4 and TRBJ1-3; D not certain. Trimming left V 5 bases short and J 6 bases short, with 5 bases between. CDR3 length: 11 amino acids. CDR3 region: CASSLLNTIYF. The DNA of the CDR3 is TGTGCCAGCAGTCTCCTAAACACCATATATTTT.

The chain joins TRBV4-3 to TRBJ2-1, with D unresolved. The length of the CDR3 is 20 residues. CDR1 LGHNA and CDR2 YSLEER come from the germline V gene. V was cut by 4 bases and J by 0 bases, with 25 bases left in between. CDR3 sequence: CASSLLRRATPTSSYNEQFF. As DNA, the CDR3 is TGCGCCAGCAGCCTCTTACGTCGGGCCACCCCAACGAGCTCCTACAATGAGCAGTTCTTC.

This clone was observed a handful of times. This rearrangement joins TRBV24-1 to TRBJ1-2; maybe TRBD1 (5 bases). The V gene's germline CDR1 is KGHDR and CDR2 SFDVKD. The CDR3 sequence is 14 residues long. Trimming left V 9 bases short and J 5 bases short, with 18 bases between. CDR3 sequence (DNA): TGTGCCACCTCGCCTCGCGGGACCTCATATGGCTACACCTTC. Encoded protein: CATSPRGTSYGYTF.